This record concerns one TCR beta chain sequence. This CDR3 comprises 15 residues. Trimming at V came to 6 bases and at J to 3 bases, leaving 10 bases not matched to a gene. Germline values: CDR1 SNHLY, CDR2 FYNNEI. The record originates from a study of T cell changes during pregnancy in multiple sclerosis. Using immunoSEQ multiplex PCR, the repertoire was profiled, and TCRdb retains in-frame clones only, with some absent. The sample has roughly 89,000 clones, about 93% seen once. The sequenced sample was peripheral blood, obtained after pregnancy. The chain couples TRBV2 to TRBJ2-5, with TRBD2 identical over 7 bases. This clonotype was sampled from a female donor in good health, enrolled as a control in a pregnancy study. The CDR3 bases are TGTGCCAGCAGCCCGGTGGGGAGCGGGAAAGAGACCCAGTACTTC. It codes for CASSPVGSGKETQYF.